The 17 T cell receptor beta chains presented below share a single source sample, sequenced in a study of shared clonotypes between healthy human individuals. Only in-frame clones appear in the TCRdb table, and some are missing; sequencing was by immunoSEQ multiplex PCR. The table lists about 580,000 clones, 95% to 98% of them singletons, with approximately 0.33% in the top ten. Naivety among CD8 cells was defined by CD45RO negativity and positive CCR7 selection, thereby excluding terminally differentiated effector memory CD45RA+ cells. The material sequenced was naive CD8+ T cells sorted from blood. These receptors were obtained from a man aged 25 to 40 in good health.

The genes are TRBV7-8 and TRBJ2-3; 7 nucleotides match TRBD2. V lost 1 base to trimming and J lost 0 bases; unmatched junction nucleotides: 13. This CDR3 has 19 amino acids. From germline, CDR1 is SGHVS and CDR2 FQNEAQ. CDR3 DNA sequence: TGTGCCAGCAGCTTAGAGGGGCGGGGGTACGGGTCTAGCACAGATACGCAGTATTTT. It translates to CASSLEGRGYGSSTDTQYF.

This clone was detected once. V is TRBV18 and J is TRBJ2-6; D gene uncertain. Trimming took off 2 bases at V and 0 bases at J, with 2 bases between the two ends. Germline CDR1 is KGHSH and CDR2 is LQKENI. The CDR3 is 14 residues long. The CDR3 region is CASSPGSGANVLTF. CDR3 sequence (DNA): TGTGCCAGCTCACCAGGCTCTGGGGCCAACGTCCTGACTTTC.

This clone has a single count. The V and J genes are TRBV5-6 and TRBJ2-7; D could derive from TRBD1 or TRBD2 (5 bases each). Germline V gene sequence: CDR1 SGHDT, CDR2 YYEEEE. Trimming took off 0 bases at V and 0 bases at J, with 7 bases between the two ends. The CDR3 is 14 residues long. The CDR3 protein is CASSLGGTSYEQYF. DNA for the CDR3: TGTGCCAGCAGCTTGGGGGGGACCTCCTACGAGCAGTACTTC.

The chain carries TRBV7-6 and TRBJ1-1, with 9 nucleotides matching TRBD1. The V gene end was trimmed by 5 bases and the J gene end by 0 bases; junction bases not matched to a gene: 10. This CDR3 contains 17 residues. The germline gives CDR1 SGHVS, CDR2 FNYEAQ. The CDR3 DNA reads TGTGCCAGCAGCCCAACCCGAGGACAGGGGATGAACACTGAAGCTTTCTTT. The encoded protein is CASSPTRGQGMNTEAFF.

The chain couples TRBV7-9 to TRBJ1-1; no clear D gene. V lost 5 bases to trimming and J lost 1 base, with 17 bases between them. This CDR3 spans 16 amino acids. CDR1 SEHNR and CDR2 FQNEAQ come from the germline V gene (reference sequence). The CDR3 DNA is TGTGCCAGCAGCCTCACCGGGCAAGGTCGGAACACTGAAGCTTTCTTT. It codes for CASSLTGQGRNTEAFF.

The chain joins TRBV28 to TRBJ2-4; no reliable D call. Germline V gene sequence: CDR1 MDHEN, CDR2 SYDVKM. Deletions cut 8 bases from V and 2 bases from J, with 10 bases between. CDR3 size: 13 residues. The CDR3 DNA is TGTGCCAGCCTTGCTCTGTCCAAAAACATTCAGTACTTC. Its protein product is CASLALSKNIQYF.

Here the CDR3 DNA reads TGTGCCAGCTCACTGCTTCGGGACAACTCCTACGAGCAGTACTTC. Protein product: CASSLLRDNSYEQYF. V is TRBV18 and J is TRBJ2-7; TRBD1 might be the D (6 bases). Per the germline V gene, CDR1 is KGHSH and CDR2 is LQKENI. The CDR3 is made up of 15 amino acids. The V end lost 4 bases, the J end lost 0 bases, and 13 bases lay between the germline ends.

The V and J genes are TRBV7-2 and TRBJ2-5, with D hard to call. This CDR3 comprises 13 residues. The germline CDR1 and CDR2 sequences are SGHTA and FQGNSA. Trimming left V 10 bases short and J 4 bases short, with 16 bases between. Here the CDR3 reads CATTNLFRETQYF. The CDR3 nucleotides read TGTGCCACTACCAACCTTTTTCGAGAGACCCAGTACTTC.

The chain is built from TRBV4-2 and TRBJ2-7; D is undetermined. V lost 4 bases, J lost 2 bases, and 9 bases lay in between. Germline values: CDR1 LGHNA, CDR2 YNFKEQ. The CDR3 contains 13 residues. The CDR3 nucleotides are TGTGCCAGCAGCCCCCGGGCCGCCTACGAGCAGTACTTC. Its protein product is CASSPRAAYEQYF.

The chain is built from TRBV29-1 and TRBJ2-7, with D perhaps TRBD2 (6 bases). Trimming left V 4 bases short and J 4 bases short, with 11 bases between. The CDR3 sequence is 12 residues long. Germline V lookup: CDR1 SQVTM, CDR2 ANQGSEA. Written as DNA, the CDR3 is TGCAGCGTTGTGGTTGGGGGGTACGAGCAGTACTTC. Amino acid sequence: CSVVVGGYEQYF.

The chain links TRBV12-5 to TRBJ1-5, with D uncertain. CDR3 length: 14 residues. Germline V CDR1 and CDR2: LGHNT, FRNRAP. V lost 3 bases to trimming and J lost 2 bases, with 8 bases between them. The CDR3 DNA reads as TGTGCTAGTGGTTTTTTCCCTGGCAATCAGCCCCAGCATTTT. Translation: CASGFFPGNQPQHF.

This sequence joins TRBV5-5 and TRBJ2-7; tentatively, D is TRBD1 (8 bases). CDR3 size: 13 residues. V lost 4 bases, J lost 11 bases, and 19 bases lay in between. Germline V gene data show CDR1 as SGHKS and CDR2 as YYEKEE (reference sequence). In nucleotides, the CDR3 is TGTGCCAGCAGCCTGGGACAGGCGGGAGTGGAGTACTTC. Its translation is CASSLGQAGVEYF.

CDR3 protein: CASSSWQSPFEQYF. CDR3 sequence (DNA): TGTGCCAGCAGCTCTTGGCAGTCACCCTTTGAGCAGTACTTC. V usage is TRBV7-9 and J usage is TRBJ2-7; no firm D call. Germline lookup yields CDR1 SEHNR and CDR2 FQNEAQ (reference sequence). The length of the CDR3 is 14 residues. V gave up 4 bases and J gave up 7 bases, with 17 bases separating them.

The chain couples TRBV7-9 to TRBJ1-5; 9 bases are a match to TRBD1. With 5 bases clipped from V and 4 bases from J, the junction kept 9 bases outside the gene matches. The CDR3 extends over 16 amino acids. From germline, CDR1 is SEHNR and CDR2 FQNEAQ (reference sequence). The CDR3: CASSPSPGTGNQPQHF. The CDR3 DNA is TGTGCCAGCAGCCCCTCTCCCGGGACAGGGAATCAGCCCCAGCATTTT.

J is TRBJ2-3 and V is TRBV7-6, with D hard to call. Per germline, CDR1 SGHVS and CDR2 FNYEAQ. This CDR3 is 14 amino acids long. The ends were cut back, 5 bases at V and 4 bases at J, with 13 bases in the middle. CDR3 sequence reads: CASSPLDESDTQYF. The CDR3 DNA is TGTGCCAGCAGCCCACTCGATGAGTCAGATACGCAGTATTTT.

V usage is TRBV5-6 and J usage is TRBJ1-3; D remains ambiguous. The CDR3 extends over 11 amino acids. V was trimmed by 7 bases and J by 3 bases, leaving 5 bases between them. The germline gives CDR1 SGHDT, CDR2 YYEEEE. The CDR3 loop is CASADGNTIYF. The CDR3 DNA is TGTGCCAGCGCCGATGGAAACACCATATATTTT.

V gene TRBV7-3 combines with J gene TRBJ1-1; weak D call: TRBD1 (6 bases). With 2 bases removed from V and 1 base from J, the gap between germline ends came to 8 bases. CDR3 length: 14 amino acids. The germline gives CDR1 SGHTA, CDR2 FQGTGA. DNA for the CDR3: TGTGCCAGCAGCTTAGAGGGGGGGAACACTGAAGCTTTCTTT. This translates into CASSLEGGNTEAFF.